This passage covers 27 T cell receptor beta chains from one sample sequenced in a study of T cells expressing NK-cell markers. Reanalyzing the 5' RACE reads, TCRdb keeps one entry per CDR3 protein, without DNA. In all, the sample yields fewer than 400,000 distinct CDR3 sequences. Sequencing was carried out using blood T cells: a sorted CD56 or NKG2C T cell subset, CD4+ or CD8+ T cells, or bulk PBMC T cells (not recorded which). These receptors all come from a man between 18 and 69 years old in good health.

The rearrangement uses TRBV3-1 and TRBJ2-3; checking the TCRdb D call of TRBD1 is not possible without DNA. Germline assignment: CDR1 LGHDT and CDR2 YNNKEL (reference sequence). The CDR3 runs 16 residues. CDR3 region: CASSQVGAGGTDTQYF.

The CDR3 protein is CASSATSGGEDTQYF. The chain recombines TRBV9 with TRBJ2-3; TCRdb outputs TRBD2, but without DNA this stays unchecked. Germline CDR1 reads SGDLS; CDR2 reads YYNGEE. The CDR3 contains 15 residues.

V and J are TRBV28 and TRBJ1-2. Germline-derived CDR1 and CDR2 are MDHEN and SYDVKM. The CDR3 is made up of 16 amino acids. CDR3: CASSFALDGFSYGYTF.

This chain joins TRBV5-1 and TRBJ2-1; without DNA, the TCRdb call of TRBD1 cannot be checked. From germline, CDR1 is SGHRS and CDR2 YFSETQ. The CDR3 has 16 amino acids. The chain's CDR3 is CASSLAFRTGVNEQFF.

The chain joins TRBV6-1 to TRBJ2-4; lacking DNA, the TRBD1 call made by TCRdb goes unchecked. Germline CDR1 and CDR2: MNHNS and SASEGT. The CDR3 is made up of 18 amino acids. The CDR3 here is CASSEALRDRPTKNIQYF.

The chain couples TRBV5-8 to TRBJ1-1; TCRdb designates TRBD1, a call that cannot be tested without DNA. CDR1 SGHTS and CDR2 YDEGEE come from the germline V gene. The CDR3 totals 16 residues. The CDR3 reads CASSLGQMTGNTEAFF.

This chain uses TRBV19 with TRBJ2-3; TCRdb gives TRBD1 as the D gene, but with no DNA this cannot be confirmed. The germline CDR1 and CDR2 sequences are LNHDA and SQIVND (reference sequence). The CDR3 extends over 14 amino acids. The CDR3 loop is CASSRLGAADTQYF.

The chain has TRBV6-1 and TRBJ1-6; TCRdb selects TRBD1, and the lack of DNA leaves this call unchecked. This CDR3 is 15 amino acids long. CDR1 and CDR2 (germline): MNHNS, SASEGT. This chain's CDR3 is CASRRDRSYNSPLHF.

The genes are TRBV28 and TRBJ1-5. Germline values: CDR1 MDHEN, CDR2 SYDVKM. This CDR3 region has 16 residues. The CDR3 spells CASSFPRGTPEQPQHF.

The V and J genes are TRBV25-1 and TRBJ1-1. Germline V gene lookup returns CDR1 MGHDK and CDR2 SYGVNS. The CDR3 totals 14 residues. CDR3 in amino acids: CASSGRQGNTEAFF.

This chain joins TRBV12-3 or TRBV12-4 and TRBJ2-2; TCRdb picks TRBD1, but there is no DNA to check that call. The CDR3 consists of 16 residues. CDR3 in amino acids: CASSFQGQPNTGELFF.

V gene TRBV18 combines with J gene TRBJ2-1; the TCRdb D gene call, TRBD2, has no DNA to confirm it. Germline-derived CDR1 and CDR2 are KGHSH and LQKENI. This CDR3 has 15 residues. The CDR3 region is CASSHRSGGANEQFF.

The CDR3 region is CASSTQSKHNSPLHF. The rearrangement uses TRBV2 and TRBJ1-6. CDR1 is SNHLY and CDR2 is FYNNEI in the germline V gene. This CDR3 is 15 amino acids long. Looking up the rest from reference TRBV2 and TRBJ1-6 gives the full variable domain: EPEVTQTPSHQVTQMGQEVILRCVPISNHLYFYWYRQILGQKVEFLVSFYNNEISEKSEIFDDQFSVERPDGSNFTLKIRSTKLEDSAMYFCASSTQSKHNSPLHFGNGTRLTVT.

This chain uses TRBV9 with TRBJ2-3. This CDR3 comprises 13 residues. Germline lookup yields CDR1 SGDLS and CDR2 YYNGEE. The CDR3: CASSVQGTDTQYF.

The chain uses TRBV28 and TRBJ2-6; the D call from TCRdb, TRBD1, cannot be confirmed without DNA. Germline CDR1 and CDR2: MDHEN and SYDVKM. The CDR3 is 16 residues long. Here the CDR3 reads CASTPGVPFGANVLTF.

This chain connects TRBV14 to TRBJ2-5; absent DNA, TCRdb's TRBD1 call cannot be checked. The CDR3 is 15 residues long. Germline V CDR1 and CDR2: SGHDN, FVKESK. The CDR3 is CASSQVRGARETQYF.

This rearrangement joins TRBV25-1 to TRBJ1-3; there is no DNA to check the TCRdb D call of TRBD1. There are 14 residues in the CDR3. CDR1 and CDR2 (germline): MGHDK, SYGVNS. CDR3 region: CASSPGQAGNTIYF.

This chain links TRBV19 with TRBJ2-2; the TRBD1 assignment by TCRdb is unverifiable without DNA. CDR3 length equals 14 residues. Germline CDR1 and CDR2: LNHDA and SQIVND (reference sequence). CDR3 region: CASSIRPGTGELFF. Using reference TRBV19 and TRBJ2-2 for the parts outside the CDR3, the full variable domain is DGGITQSPKYLFRKEGQNVTLSCEQNLNHDAMYWYRQDPGQGLRLIYYSQIVNDFQKGDIAEGYSVSREKKESFPLTVTSAQKNPTAFYLCASSIRPGTGELFFGEGSRLTVL.

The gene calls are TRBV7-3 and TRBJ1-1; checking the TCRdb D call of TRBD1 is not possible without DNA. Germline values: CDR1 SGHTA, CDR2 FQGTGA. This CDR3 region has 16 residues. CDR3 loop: CASSPGQGKGNTEAFF. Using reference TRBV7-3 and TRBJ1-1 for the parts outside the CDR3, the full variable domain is GAGVSQTPSNKVTEKGKYVELRCDPISGHTALYWYRQSLGQGPEFLIYFQGTGAADDSGLPNDRFFAVRPEGSVSTLKIQRTERGDSAVYLCASSPGQGKGNTEAFFGQGTRLTVV.

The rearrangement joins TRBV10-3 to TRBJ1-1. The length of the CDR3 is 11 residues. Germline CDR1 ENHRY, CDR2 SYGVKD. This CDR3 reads CATSVGTEAFF.

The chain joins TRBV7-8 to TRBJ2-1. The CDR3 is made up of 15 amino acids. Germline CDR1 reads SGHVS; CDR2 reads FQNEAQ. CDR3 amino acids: CASSLVLASYNEQFF.

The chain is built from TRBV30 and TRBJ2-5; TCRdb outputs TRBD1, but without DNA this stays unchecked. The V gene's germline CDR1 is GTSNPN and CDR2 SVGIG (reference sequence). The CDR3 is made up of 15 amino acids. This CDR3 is CAWSERGGLMKAQYF.

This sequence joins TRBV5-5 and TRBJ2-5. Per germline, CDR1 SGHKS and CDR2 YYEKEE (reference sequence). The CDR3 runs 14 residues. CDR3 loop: CASSFGINQETQYF.

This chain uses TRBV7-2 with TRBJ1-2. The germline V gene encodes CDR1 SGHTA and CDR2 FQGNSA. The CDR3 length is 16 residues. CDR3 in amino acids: CASSSSKRTANYGYTF.

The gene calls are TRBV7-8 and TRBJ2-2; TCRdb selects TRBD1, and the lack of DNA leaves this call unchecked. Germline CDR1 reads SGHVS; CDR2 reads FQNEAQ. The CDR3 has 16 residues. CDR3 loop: CASSLGQRRNTGELFF.

The CDR3 region is CSARPMTSAYEQYF. V and J are TRBV20-1 and TRBJ2-7. This CDR3 is 14 amino acids long. The germline gives CDR1 DFQATT, CDR2 SNEGSKA (reference sequence).

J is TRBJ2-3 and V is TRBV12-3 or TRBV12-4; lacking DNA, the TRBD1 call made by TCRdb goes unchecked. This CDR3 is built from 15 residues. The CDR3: CASSLEGQFSGTQYF.